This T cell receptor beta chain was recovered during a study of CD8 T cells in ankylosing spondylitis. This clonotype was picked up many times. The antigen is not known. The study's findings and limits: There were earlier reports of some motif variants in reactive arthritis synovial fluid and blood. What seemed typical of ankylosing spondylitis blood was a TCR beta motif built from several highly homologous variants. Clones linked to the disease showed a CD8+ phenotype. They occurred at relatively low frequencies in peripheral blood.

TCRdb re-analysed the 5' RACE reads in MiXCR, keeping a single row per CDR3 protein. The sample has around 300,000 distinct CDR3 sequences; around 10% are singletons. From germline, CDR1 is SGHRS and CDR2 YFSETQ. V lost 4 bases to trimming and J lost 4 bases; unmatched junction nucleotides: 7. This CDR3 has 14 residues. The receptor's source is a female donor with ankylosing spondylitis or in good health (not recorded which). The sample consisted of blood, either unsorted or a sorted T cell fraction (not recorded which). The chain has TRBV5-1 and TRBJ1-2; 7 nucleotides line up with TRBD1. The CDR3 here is CASSPQGDSYGYTF. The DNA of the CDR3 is TGCGCCAGCAGCCCGCAGGGGGACAGCTATGGCTACACCTTC.